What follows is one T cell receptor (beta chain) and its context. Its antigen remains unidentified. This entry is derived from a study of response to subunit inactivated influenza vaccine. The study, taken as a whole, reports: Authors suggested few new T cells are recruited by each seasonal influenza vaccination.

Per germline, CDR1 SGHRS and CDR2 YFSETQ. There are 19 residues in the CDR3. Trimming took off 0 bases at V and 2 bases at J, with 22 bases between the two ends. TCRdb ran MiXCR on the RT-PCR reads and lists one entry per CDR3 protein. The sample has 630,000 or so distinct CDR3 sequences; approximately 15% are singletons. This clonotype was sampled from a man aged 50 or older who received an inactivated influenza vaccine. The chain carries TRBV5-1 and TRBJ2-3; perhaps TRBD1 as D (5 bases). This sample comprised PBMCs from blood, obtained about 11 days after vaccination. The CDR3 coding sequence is TGCGCCAGCAGCTTGGCCTCTTCTGCGGCGGTGGGGCACACAGATACGCAGTATTTT. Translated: CASSLASSAAVGHTDTQYF.